A selection of T cell receptor beta chains follows, all from one sample in a study of lymphopenia after photon versus proton radiotherapy. Using immunoSEQ multiplex PCR, the repertoire was profiled, and TCRdb retains in-frame clones only, with some absent. The table lists 45,000 to 65,000 clones, approximately 92% of them singletons, with roughly 17% in the top ten. Sequenced material: peripheral blood, taken from a patient treated with photon-based radiotherapy. All receptors derive from a woman in her thirties or forties with cholangiocarcinoma. Both conserved end residues are part of each CDR3.

cdr3_aa: CASSVGGNSGTEAFF
v_call: TRBV9

cdr3_aa: CASSEGRHLEAFF
v_call: TRBV5-1

cdr3_aa: CASSLLGTEAFF
v_call: TRBV6-1

cdr3_aa: CASSLVGGPYNEQFF
v_call: TRBV27

cdr3_aa: CASSPQTGGGQPQHF
v_call: TRBV7-2

cdr3_aa: CASSFKEPVSYTF
v_call: TRBV5-4

cdr3_aa: CASSPSGTMNTEAFF
v_call: TRBV5-1

cdr3_aa: CASSLGQTQPQHF
v_call: TRBV7-8

cdr3_aa: CASRSGGVSSNQPQHF
v_call: TRBV27

cdr3_aa: CASSLERTAYTEAFF
v_call: TRBV11-2

cdr3_aa: CASSQGLAGAYNEQFF
v_call: TRBV4-2

cdr3_aa: CASSEQGASYEQYF
v_call: TRBV9

cdr3_aa: CASSLGRGRGETQYF
v_call: TRBV28

cdr3_aa: CASSRTEMNTEAFF
v_call: TRBV4-2

cdr3_aa: CASSGAAFRDTQYF
v_call: TRBV2

cdr3_aa: CASSDKGWNTIYF
v_call: TRBV2

cdr3_aa: CAWSMGLAGQLKQYF
v_call: TRBV30